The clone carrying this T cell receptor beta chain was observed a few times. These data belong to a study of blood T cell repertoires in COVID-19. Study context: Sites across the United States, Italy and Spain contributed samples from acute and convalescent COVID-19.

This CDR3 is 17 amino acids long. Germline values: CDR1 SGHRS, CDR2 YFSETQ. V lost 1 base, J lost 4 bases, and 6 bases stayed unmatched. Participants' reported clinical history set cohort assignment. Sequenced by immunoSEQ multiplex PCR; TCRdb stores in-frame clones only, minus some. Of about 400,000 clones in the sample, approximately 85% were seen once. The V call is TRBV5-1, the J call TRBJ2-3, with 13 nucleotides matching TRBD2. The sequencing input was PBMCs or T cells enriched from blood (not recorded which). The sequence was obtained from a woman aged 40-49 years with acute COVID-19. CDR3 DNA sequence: TGCGCCAGCAGCTTGCTGGGACTAGCGGGGATCGCAGATACGCAGTATTTT. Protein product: CASSLLGLAGIADTQYF.